This T cell receptor (beta chain) was documented in a study of T cell responses to AZD1222 COVID-19 vaccine. Study findings and constraints: The reported proportion of spike-specific TCRs targeting unmutated variant regions was nearly half. Recipients of two AZD1222 doses showed rising Spike-specific TCR breadth and depth. Only a handful of AZD1222 recipients, more than five in all, had baseline seropositivity.

Points on this clone: Its antigen is currently unknown.

V was pared by 9 bases and J by 5 bases, with 12 bases between. The germline CDR1 and CDR2 sequences are MNHEY and SVGAGI. The CDR3 is 12 residues long. This table comes from immunoSEQ multiplex PCR, and its TCRdb copy is limited to in-frame clones, with some not included. There are 110,000 to 150,000 clones in the sample; about nine tenths occur only once, and about 4.4% lies in the top ten. This TCR derives from an adult in good health. The chain has TRBV6-5 and TRBJ2-3; weak D call: TRBD1 (6 bases). Sequenced here: peripheral blood, sampled on day 0 of AZD1222 vaccination. The CDR3 DNA reads as TGTGCCAGTGTGGTACAGGGAGATACGCAGTATTTT. It is translated as CASVVQGDTQYF.